This entry lists 6 T cell receptor beta chains sequenced from one sample in a study of response to subunit inactivated influenza vaccine. From the RT-PCR reads, TCRdb called clonotypes with MiXCR, one entry per CDR3 protein. Among 450,000 to 600,000 distinct CDR3 sequences listed, less than 8% were seen once. The starting material was PBMCs from blood, obtained less than 25 months after vaccination. These receptors came from a man between 45 and 75 years old who received an inactivated influenza vaccine.

The chain couples TRBV7-9 to TRBJ2-1; TRBD1 might be the D (6 bases). V lost 4 bases and J lost 4, with 17 bases in between. CDR3 length: 16 amino acids. Looked up from germline, CDR1 is SEHNR and CDR2 is FQNEAQ (reference sequence). CDR3 sequence reads: CASSSAGRDTYNEQFF. The CDR3 DNA is TGTGCCAGCAGCTCCGCCGGTCGGGACACTTACAATGAGCAGTTCTTC.

The CDR3 DNA is TGTGCCAGCAGAGACAGGCCTTATGGCTACACCTTC. It is translated as CASRDRPYGYTF. This chain links TRBV6-1 with TRBJ1-2, with D maybe TRBD1 (6 bases). This CDR3 is built from 12 residues. V lost 6 bases to trimming and J lost 5 bases, with 10 bases between them. Germline CDR1 reads MNHNS; CDR2 reads SASEGT.

The table lists this clonotype with a few counts. J is TRBJ2-1 and V is TRBV20-1, with a possible D match to TRBD1 (5 bases). V lost 2 bases and J lost 7, with 9 bases in between. The CDR3 loop spans 12 amino acids. Germline V gene lookup returns CDR1 DFQATT and CDR2 SNEGSKA (reference sequence). This CDR3 reads CSARQGRNEQFF. The CDR3 DNA sequence: TGCAGTGCTAGACAGGGTAGGAATGAGCAGTTCTTC.

This clonotype was observed at least ten times. This chain uses TRBV12-3 or TRBV12-4 with TRBJ1-4; no definite D call. This CDR3 comprises 14 residues. Deletions cut 6 bases from V and 6 bases from J, with 14 bases between. This CDR3 is CASSDRPLDEKLFF. The CDR3 region has the DNA TGTGCCAGCAGCGATAGACCTCTCGATGAAAAACTGTTTTTT.

This clonotype has ten or more counts. This chain connects TRBV28 to TRBJ1-6, with D unresolved. CDR3 length equals 16 residues. With 2 bases removed from V and 7 bases from J, the gap between germline ends came to 15 bases. The germline gives CDR1 MDHEN, CDR2 SYDVKM. DNA of the CDR3: TGTGCCAGCAGTTTACATAATCGGATCTTCAATTCACCCCTCCACTTT. This sequence encodes CASSLHNRIFNSPLHF.

This clonotype was seen a handful of times. The CDR3 here is CATSRGPGQGINEQFF. CDR3 nucleotides: TGTGCCACCAGCAGAGGACCGGGACAGGGAATAAATGAGCAGTTCTTC. This chain connects TRBV15 to TRBJ2-1; 9 bases agree with TRBD1. J gave up 7 bases and V 1 base, and 8 bases lay outside the gene matches. The CDR3 is 16 amino acids. Germline lookup yields CDR1 LNHNV and CDR2 YYDKDF (reference sequence).